A selection of T cell receptor beta chains follows, all from one sample in a study of shared clonotypes between healthy human individuals. The repertoire was sequenced with immunoSEQ multiplex PCR; TCRdb's copy has only in-frame clones and lacks some. The table has nearly 2 million clones, approximately 94% seen once. The sample taken for sequencing was naive CD8+ T cells sorted from blood. The receptor source for this set is a man younger than 30 in good health. Both conserved end residues are part of each CDR3. A D gene is named only where the DNA matches it firmly. Clone sizes are given selectively: once, few, many, or a class where the clone is expanded.

d_call clone_size j_call v_call cdr3_aa cdr3_nt
. . TRBJ1-2 TRBV27 CASSYGGDYGYTF TGTGCCAGCAGTTACGGGGGGGACTATGGCTACACCTTC
TRBD1 . TRBJ2-3 TRBV29-1 CSGGTGGLDTQYF TGCAGCGGGGGGACAGGGGGCTTAGATACGCAGTATTTT
. . TRBJ2-7 TRBV5-1 CASSPVQESYEQYF TGCGCCAGCAGCCCTGTACAGGAATCCTACGAGCAGTACTTC
. . TRBJ2-7 TRBV2 CASHDSNSYEQYF TGTGCCAGTCACGACAGTAATTCCTACGAGCAGTACTTC
TRBD2 . TRBJ2-1 TRBV30 CAWSAGGRNEQFF TGTGCCTGGAGTGCGGGGGGGCGTAATGAGCAGTTCTTC
TRBD1 . TRBJ1-1 TRBV4-3 CASSQDLARYGQVNTEAFF TGCGCCAGCAGCCAAGATCTCGCCCGATACGGACAGGTAAACACTGAAGCTTTCTTT
TRBD2 . TRBJ2-5 TRBV5-1 CASSVGLATPYQETQYF TGCGCCAGCAGCGTGGGACTAGCGACACCGTACCAAGAGACCCAGTACTTC
. . TRBJ1-4 TRBV23-1 CASSQSGRGGLVEKLFF TGCGCCAGCAGTCAATCCGGCAGGGGTGGTTTAGTAGAAAAACTGTTTTTT
. . TRBJ1-5 TRBV6-6 CASTEGLGNQPQHF TGTGCCAGCACCGAGGGGTTGGGCAATCAGCCCCAGCATTTT
TRBD1 . TRBJ2-7 TRBV5-1 CASSFFAGQGSEQYF TGCGCCAGCAGCTTCTTTGCGGGACAGGGGAGCGAGCAGTACTTC
TRBD1 . TRBJ2-5 TRBV9 CASSSGTGGGETQYF TGTGCCAGCAGCTCCGGGACAGGGGGAGGGGAGACCCAGTACTTC
. . TRBJ2-7 TRBV28 CASSLGPAYEQYF TGTGCCAGCAGTTTGGGGCCGGCCTACGAGCAGTACTTC
. . TRBJ2-1 TRBV5-6 CASSLIHGRAQLYNEQFF TGTGCCAGCAGCTTGATCCACGGACGAGCCCAACTTTACAATGAGCAGTTCTTC
TRBD1 . TRBJ2-7 TRBV11-2 CATLGTGQSYEQYF TGTGCCACGCTAGGGACAGGGCAAAGCTACGAGCAGTACTTC
TRBD2 . TRBJ2-2 TRBV9 CASSGPGGPGGELFF TGTGCCAGCAGCGGTCCGGGGGGGCCGGGCGGGGAGCTGTTTTTT
TRBD1 . TRBJ2-3 TRBV5-4 CASSLVPGGSDTQYF TGTGCCAGCAGCTTGGTGCCAGGGGGCTCGGATACGCAGTATTTT
. . TRBJ2-3 TRBV11-2 CASSPRGSQRDTQYF TGTGCCAGCAGCCCTCGGGGTAGCCAGAGAGATACGCAGTATTTT
. . TRBJ2-1 TRBV5-1 CASSTGRSTYNEQFF TGCGCCAGCAGCACTGGGAGATCAACCTACAATGAGCAGTTCTTC
TRBD1 . TRBJ1-1 TRBV19 CATQTGPGAFF TGTGCCACCCAGACAGGGCCCGGGGCTTTCTTT
. . TRBJ2-3 TRBV12-5 CASGFMRTDTQYF TGTGCTAGTGGTTTTATGCGCACAGATACGCAGTATTTT
. . TRBJ1-2 TRBV4-3 CASSPGEGYGYTF TGCGCCAGCAGCCCGGGGGAGGGCTATGGCTACACCTTC
. . TRBJ2-2 TRBV5-1 CASSLGWGGTGELFF TGCGCCAGCAGCTTAGGGTGGGGAGGCACCGGGGAGCTGTTTTTT
. once TRBJ1-1 TRBV27 CASSSFDMNTEAFF TGTGCCAGCAGTTCCTTCGACATGAACACTGAAGCTTTCTTT
. . TRBJ1-1 TRBV4-3 CASSPESGNTEAFF TGCGCCAGCAGCCCAGAATCGGGGAACACTGAAGCTTTCTTT
. . TRBJ2-7 TRBV2 CASSVYTLYEQYF TGTGCCAGCAGTGTTTACACTCTCTACGAGCAGTACTTC
. . TRBJ2-7 TRBV30 CAWSDGYEQYF TGTGCCTGGAGTGACGGCTACGAGCAGTACTTC
. . TRBJ2-7 TRBV19 CASSTAHRQASYEQYF TGTGCCAGTAGTACGGCCCACCGACAGGCATCCTACGAGCAGTACTTC
TRBD1 once TRBJ2-1 TRBV2 CASSEAQDRGYNEQFF TGTGCCAGCAGTGAAGCGCAGGACAGGGGGTACAATGAGCAGTTCTTC
. . TRBJ1-3 TRBV30 CAWSGGTSSGNTIYF TGTGCCTGGAGTGGAGGCACGAGCTCTGGAAACACCATATATTTT
TRBD2 once TRBJ2-7 TRBV7-2 CASSLGVGTSREQYF TGTGCCAGCAGCTTAGGGGTGGGGACTAGCCGCGAGCAGTACTTC
TRBD2 . TRBJ2-1 TRBV7-8 CASRRTSGEYNEQFF TGTGCCAGCAGACGGACTAGCGGGGAGTACAATGAGCAGTTCTTC
TRBD1 . TRBJ2-7 TRBV27 CASSQGQEAYEQYF TGTGCCAGCAGTCAGGGACAGGAAGCGTACGAGCAGTACTTC
. . TRBJ2-1 TRBV7-9 CASSLVLGSEQFF TGTGCCAGCAGCTTAGTTCTGGGGAGTGAGCAGTTCTTC
TRBD1 . TRBJ2-7 TRBV7-9 CASSSTDRGPYEQYF TGTGCCAGCAGCTCCACCGACAGGGGCCCCTACGAGCAGTACTTC
TRBD2 . TRBJ2-2 TRBV6-5 CASSQGLAWTGELFF TGTGCCAGCAGTCAGGGACTAGCGTGGACCGGGGAGCTGTTTTTT
. . TRBJ2-7 TRBV7-9 CASSRESDEQYF TGTGCCAGCAGCCGGGAGAGCGACGAGCAGTACTTC
. . TRBJ1-3 TRBV5-4 CASSLSDIDPGNTIYF TGTGCCAGCAGCTTGAGTGACATAGACCCTGGAAACACCATATATTTT
TRBD2 . TRBJ2-7 TRBV4-3 CASSQILAGEVNEQYF TGCGCCAGCAGCCAAATACTAGCGGGAGAAGTCAACGAGCAGTACTTC
TRBD1 . TRBJ2-5 TRBV5-1 CASSSRTGLETQYF TGCGCCAGCAGCTCCCGGACAGGGTTAGAGACCCAGTACTTC
TRBD2 . TRBJ2-2 TRBV11-2 CASSLSGGGTGELFF TGTGCCAGCAGCCTCTCCGGGGGGGGTACCGGGGAGCTGTTTTTT
. . TRBJ2-1 TRBV11-2 CASSLSRQAEGDNEQFF TGTGCCAGCAGCTTATCGAGACAGGCCGAAGGGGACAATGAGCAGTTCTTC
. . TRBJ1-2 TRBV6-1 CASSEPSGYTF TGTGCCAGCAGTGAACCGAGTGGCTACACCTTC
TRBD1 . TRBJ2-1 TRBV27 CASSLDRGLHNEQFF TGTGCCAGCAGCCTTGACAGGGGGCTACACAATGAGCAGTTCTTC
. . TRBJ2-5 TRBV7-6 CASSSSGGLGETQYF TGTGCCAGCAGCTCGAGTGGGGGATTAGGGGAGACCCAGTACTTC
. . TRBJ1-3 TRBV9 CASSVEGEGSGNTIYF TGTGCCAGCAGCGTAGAGGGCGAGGGGTCTGGAAACACCATATATTTT
TRBD1 . TRBJ1-6 TRBV28 CASSPTGENSPLHF TGTGCCAGCAGTCCGACAGGGGAAAATTCACCCCTCCACTTT
. . TRBJ2-7 TRBV28 CASSQTYEQYF TGTGCCAGCAGTCAGACCTACGAGCAGTACTTC
. . TRBJ1-5 TRBV30 CACEGVGQPQHF TGTGCTTGTGAGGGGGTGGGTCAGCCCCAGCATTTT
TRBD2 . TRBJ2-1 TRBV27 CASSRTSVSIFNEQFF TGTGCCAGCAGCCGGACTAGCGTCTCCATATTCAATGAGCAGTTCTTC
. . TRBJ1-5 TRBV28 CASNSWTYSNQPQHF TGTGCCAGCAACAGCTGGACCTATAGCAATCAGCCCCAGCATTTT
. . TRBJ1-1 TRBV30 CAWSEPEPEAFF TGTGCCTGGAGTGAGCCTGAGCCTGAAGCTTTCTTT
TRBD2 . TRBJ2-4 TRBV14 CASRPSVWREGSNTQYF TGTGCCAGCCGACCCTCGGTTTGGCGGGAGGGCTCGAACACTCAGTACTTC
. once TRBJ2-1 TRBV9 CASSVGGEGLMNEQFF TGTGCCAGCAGCGTAGGGGGAGAGGGGTTGATGAATGAGCAGTTCTTC
. . TRBJ1-1 TRBV28 CASSFLNTEAFF TGTGCCAGCAGTTTTCTAAACACTGAAGCTTTCTTT
. . TRBJ2-7 TRBV7-6 CASSLGVTYEQYF TGTGCCAGCAGCTTAGGGGTTACCTACGAGCAGTACTTC